A single sample gave rise to the 10 T cell receptor beta chains below, sequenced in a study of radiotherapy plus CTLA-4 blockade in lung cancer. Generated by immunoSEQ multiplex PCR, the TCRdb table keeps only in-frame clones and is missing some. Of 45,000 to 75,000 clones detected, more than 60% appear once; the ten largest clones hold around 4.2%. Sequencing used peripheral blood, obtained from a patient treated with radiotherapy plus ipilimumab. These receptors all stem from a human donor with non-small cell lung cancer who had a partial response to radiotherapy plus ipilimumab.

J is TRBJ2-7 and V is TRBV11-2, with D tentatively TRBD2 (6 bases). Germline V lookup: CDR1 SGHAT, CDR2 FQNNGV. Trimming removed 3 bases from V and 0 bases from J, with 9 bases in between. CDR3 length: 14 residues. CDR3: CASSFGGVSYEQYF. For the CDR3, the DNA is TGTGCCAGCAGCTTTGGAGGGGTCTCCTACGAGCAGTACTTC.

The chain employs TRBV19 and TRBJ1-2, with a weak D call TRBD1 (5 bases). The V and J ends lost 6 bases and 4 bases respectively, with 15 bases between them. The CDR3 has 14 residues. Germline CDR1 is LNHDA and CDR2 is SQIVND (reference sequence). The CDR3 DNA reads TGTGCCAGTAGGGGGGGAACAGGTCCCTATGGCTACACCTTC. Translated, it gives CASRGGTGPYGYTF. The variable domain in full, with the rest retrieved from reference TRBV19 and TRBJ1-2, is DGGITQSPKYLFRKEGQNVTLSCEQNLNHDAMYWYRQDPGQGLRLIYYSQIVNDFQKGDIAEGYSVSREKKESFPLTVTSAQKNPTAFYLCASRGGTGPYGYTFGSGTRLTVV.

For this clone: Other DNA sequences of this sample code for an identical CDR3. V usage is TRBV4-3 and J usage is TRBJ1-3, with 7 bases that match TRBD1. From germline, CDR1 is LGHNA and CDR2 YSLEER. This CDR3 comprises 17 residues. V lost 0 bases to trimming and J lost 0 bases; unmatched junction nucleotides: 5. The CDR3 nucleotides read TGCGCCAGCAGCCAAGATCGGACAGGCGGCTCTGGAAACACCATATATTTT. This codes for CASSQDRTGGSGNTIYF.

The V and J genes are TRBV6-6 and TRBJ2-7; D possibly corresponds to TRBD2 (5 bases). With 6 bases removed from V and 7 bases from J, the gap between germline ends came to 16 bases. The CDR3 runs 13 residues. Germline-derived CDR1 and CDR2 are MNHNY and SVGAGI (reference sequence). Here the CDR3 DNA reads TGTGCCAGCAGAACTCTTGGGGAGTTGGAGCAGTACTTC. This sequence encodes CASRTLGELEQYF.

CDR3 residues: CASSYSRFNYGYTF. The CDR3 DNA reads TGTGCCAGCAGTTACTCGAGATTTAACTATGGCTACACCTTC. This chain connects TRBV6-5 to TRBJ1-2, with D uncertain. The CDR3 is 14 amino acids. V lost 0 bases, J lost 1 base, and 6 bases lay in between. Germline V lookup: CDR1 MNHEY, CDR2 SVGAGI.

The chain is built from TRBV5-1 and TRBJ2-5, with a tentative D call TRBD2 (5 bases). The J call may be wrong; the DNA end is better matched by TRBJ2-7. This CDR3 comprises 14 residues. CDR1 is SGHRS and CDR2 is YFSETQ in the germline V gene. CDR3 in amino acids: CASSLVRGSYEQYF. CDR3 bases: TGCGCCAGCAGCTTGGTTCGGGGTTCCTACGAGCAGTACTTC.

This chain links TRBV6-1 with TRBJ1-6; 8 bases match TRBD1. This CDR3 has 15 residues. After removal of 6 bases from V and 6 bases from J, the junction contained 7 bases not matched to a gene. Germline lookup yields CDR1 MNHNS and CDR2 SASEGT. Written as DNA, the CDR3 is TGTGCCAGCAGCCTCCAAGGACAGGGTAATTCACCCCTCCACTTT. This sequence encodes CASSLQGQGNSPLHF.

V and J are TRBV6-5 and TRBJ1-1, with 8 bases identical to TRBD1. CDR1 is MNHEY and CDR2 is SVGAGI in the germline V gene. V was clipped by 2 bases and J by 10 bases; unmatched bases: 12. CDR3 size: 15 residues. The CDR3 DNA sequence: TGTGCCAGCAGTTACCCGGGACAGGCAGATTTAGGAGCTTTCTTT. Translated: CASSYPGQADLGAFF.

The chain is built from TRBV28 and TRBJ2-3; D might be TRBD2 (6 bases). Germline loops: CDR1 MDHEN, CDR2 SYDVKM. CDR3 size: 14 residues. Trimming left V 6 bases short and J 2 bases short, with 12 bases between. CDR3 region: CASSPGLLTDTQYF. In nucleotides, the CDR3 is TGTGCCAGCAGCCCGGGACTTCTCACAGATACGCAGTATTTT.

The chain employs TRBV5-1 and TRBJ2-1; TRBD1 matches at 7 bases. Germline values: CDR1 SGHRS, CDR2 YFSETQ. The J segment lost 3 bases and the V segment lost 4 bases, leaving 7 bases of the junction unmatched. The CDR3 runs to 15 residues. CDR3 sequence (DNA): TGCGCCAGCAGCGTCGGGGACAGCGACTACAATGAGCAGTTCTTC. It yields the protein CASSVGDSDYNEQFF.